This T cell receptor beta chain was retrieved from a study of OX40 agonist ivuxolimab in advanced cancers. Background on the study: The study enrolled dose-escalation patients with hepatocellular carcinoma, melanoma, renal cell or head and neck cancer.

Libraries were prepared by immunoSEQ multiplex PCR; TCRdb keeps only in-frame clonotypes and omits some of them. This sample yields roughly 48,000 clones, of which approximately 84% are seen a single time; more than 8.5% belongs to the top ten. The V gene's germline CDR1 is SGHRS and CDR2 YFSETQ. Trimming removed 4 bases from V and 4 bases from J; junction bases left unmatched: 4. The CDR3 consists of 14 residues. This clone was detected a few times. The TCR was taken from an adult with an advanced solid tumor such as melanoma, head and neck, liver or kidney cancer. Sequencing was performed on CD4+ or CD8+ T cells sorted from blood, taken in a trial of the OX40 agonist ivuxolimab. The gene calls are TRBV5-1 and TRBJ2-2; 7 nucleotides line up with TRBD1. Here the CDR3 DNA reads TGCGCCAGCAGCCTGGGACAGTCCACCGGGGAGCTGTTTTTT. Its translation is CASSLGQSTGELFF.